Below are 19 T cell receptor beta chains sequenced from a single sample in a study of cytomegalovirus exposure and HLA in healthy donors. In the PCR, 60 Vbeta and 13 Jbeta primers were used. The table came from immunoSEQ multiplex PCR; TCRdb's copy has only in-frame clones and leaves some out. The table has 150,000 to 200,000 clones, 81% seen once. Sequencing used PBMCs. The receptors stem from a man younger than 30 in good health and CMV-seronegative.

This clone showed up just a few times. The CDR3 loop is CSVSQGGTDTQYF. CDR3 sequence (DNA): TGCAGCGTTTCGCAGGGGGGAACAGATACGCAGTATTTT. This rearrangement joins TRBV29-1 to TRBJ2-3, with D possibly being TRBD1 (7 bases). V lost 5 bases to trimming and J lost 3 bases, with 12 bases between them. The CDR3 length is 13 residues. Per germline, CDR1 SQVTM and CDR2 ANQGSEA.

This sequence joins TRBV21-1 and TRBJ1-2; the listed D gene, TRBD1, was not tested against the DNA. TRBV21-1 is reported as a pseudogene. The CDR3 runs to 14 residues. CDR3 nucleotide sequence: TGTGCCAGCAGCAAGCCGCCCAGGGTCTATGGCTACACCTTC. It yields the protein CASSKPPRVYGYTF.

The chain employs TRBV11-2 and TRBJ2-5, with a possible D match to TRBD2 (6 bases). The CDR3 is made up of 13 amino acids. Deletions cut 2 bases from V and 5 bases from J, with 9 bases between. Per the germline V gene, CDR1 is SGHAT and CDR2 is FQNNGV. CDR3 protein: CASSLRRGETQYF. In DNA form, the CDR3 reads TGTGCCAGCAGCTTAAGGCGGGGCGAGACCCAGTACTTC.

This chain's CDR3 is CASSLGQGQETQYF. The CDR3 coding sequence is TGTGCCAGCAGCCTCGGACAGGGCCAAGAGACCCAGTACTTC. The chain is built from TRBV5-6 and TRBJ2-5; 8 bases match TRBD1. V lost 4 bases, J lost 1 base, and 3 bases stayed unmatched. Germline V gives CDR1 SGHDT, CDR2 YYEEEE. This CDR3 comprises 14 residues.

There are a few counts of this clone. This chain uses TRBV5-6 with TRBJ2-1, with 8 nucleotides matching TRBD2. J was trimmed by 10 bases and V by 0 bases; bases with no gene match: 6. The CDR3 totals 14 residues. The V gene's germline CDR1 is SGHDT and CDR2 YYEEEE. This CDR3 is CASSLAGGPGEQFF. CDR3 DNA sequence: TGTGCCAGCAGCTTGGCGGGAGGGCCGGGAGAGCAGTTCTTC.

The chain employs TRBV6-1 and TRBJ1-2; D unresolved. The CDR3 length is 13 residues. Germline CDR1 is MNHNS and CDR2 is SASEGT. Trimming took off 1 base at V and 6 bases at J, with 9 bases between the two ends. The CDR3 nucleotides read TGTGCCAGCAGTGAAGGAGGAGGCCATGGCTACACCTTC. This gives the protein CASSEGGGHGYTF.

V is TRBV7-8 and J is TRBJ2-7; TRBD2 aligns across 7 bases. Germline V gene lookup returns CDR1 SGHVS and CDR2 FQNEAQ. The J segment lost 1 base and the V segment lost 6 bases, leaving 9 bases of the junction unmatched. The CDR3 length is 15 residues. In nucleotides, the CDR3 is TGTGCCAGCAGTTTAAGACTAGCCGCTTCCTACGAGCAGTACTTC. This gives the protein CASSLRLAASYEQYF.

The CDR3 DNA is TGTGCCAGCAGCCAAGGAGGCGAGCAGTACTTC. It specifies CASSQGGEQYF. This chain joins TRBV14 and TRBJ2-7, with unresolved D. With 1 base removed from V and 6 bases from J, the gap between germline ends came to 4 bases. Looked up from germline, CDR1 is SGHDN and CDR2 is FVKESK. The CDR3 has 11 amino acids.

J is TRBJ2-2 and V is TRBV19, with D perhaps matching TRBD2 (6 bases). The V end lost 5 bases, the J end lost 8 bases, and 18 bases lay between the germline ends. This CDR3 contains 15 residues. Germline V gives CDR1 LNHDA, CDR2 SQIVND (reference sequence). The DNA of the CDR3 is TGTGCCAGTAGTGCCCGCGGGACGAGCGGGGGGGAGCTGTTTTTT. Residues: CASSARGTSGGELFF.

The V and J genes are TRBV4-1 and TRBJ2-1; the match to TRBD1 covers 8 bases. The CDR3 has 16 residues. Losses at the gene ends were 2 bases for V and 4 bases for J; bases not matched to a gene: 7. The V gene's germline CDR1 is MGHRA and CDR2 YSYEKL. The CDR3 nucleotides read TGCGCCAGCAGCCAACAGACAGGGGCCCAATACAATGAGCAGTTCTTC. Translation gives CASSQQTGAQYNEQFF.

This clone was recorded once. The chain links TRBV7-9 to TRBJ1-6, with 7 positions matching TRBD1. V shed 1 base and J 5 bases; nucleotides not matched to a gene: 5. Germline V CDR1 and CDR2: SEHNR, FQNEAQ (reference sequence). The CDR3 runs to 16 residues. The CDR3 is CASSLDRGLHNSPLHF. The CDR3 DNA reads TGTGCCAGCAGCTTAGACAGGGGACTCCATAATTCACCCCTCCACTTT.

This clone was seen a few times. The chain combines TRBV28 with TRBJ1-2; D possibly corresponds to TRBD1 (5 bases). CDR3 size: 13 residues. Trimming pared 6 bases from V and 0 bases from J, leaving 8 bases between. The V gene's germline CDR1 is MDHEN and CDR2 SYDVKM. The CDR3 DNA reads as TGTGCCAGCAGGTCGGGGGCTAACTATGGCTACACCTTC. Its protein product is CASRSGANYGYTF.

The CDR3 DNA is TGTGCCAGCAGCACCCCGTCCGGACAGGACGAGCAGTACTTC. Translating gives CASSTPSGQDEQYF. This chain links TRBV7-9 with TRBJ2-7, with 7 positions matching TRBD1. The germline gives CDR1 SEHNR, CDR2 FQNEAQ (reference sequence). The CDR3 covers 14 residues. V shed 5 bases and J 5 bases; nucleotides not matched to a gene: 9.

V gene TRBV12-5 combines with J gene TRBJ1-2, with 7 positions matching TRBD1. This CDR3 is 14 amino acids long. In germline, CDR1 is LGHNT, CDR2 FRNRAP. The ends lost 7 bases at V and 0 bases at J; junction bases unmatched: 5. CDR3 region: CASAPGTANYGYTF. CDR3 nucleotide sequence: TGTGCTAGTGCTCCCGGGACAGCTAACTATGGCTACACCTTC.

This chain uses TRBV7-6 with TRBJ2-6, with D uncertain. V lost 5 bases to trimming and J lost 0 bases, with 8 bases between them. The germline V gene encodes CDR1 SGHVS and CDR2 FNYEAQ. The CDR3 consists of 15 residues. CDR3 sequence reads: CASSIYRSGANVLTF. DNA for the CDR3: TGTGCCAGCAGCATCTACCGCTCTGGGGCCAACGTCCTGACTTTC.

V gene TRBV15 combines with J gene TRBJ2-7; TRBD2 might be the D (6 bases). CDR3 length: 14 residues. The V gene's germline CDR1 is LNHNV and CDR2 YYDKDF (reference sequence). V was shortened by 0 bases and J by 5 bases, with 11 bases between the two germline ends. As DNA, the CDR3 is TGTGCCACCAGCAGAGATCTTGGCGGGGACGAGCAGTACTTC. Its translation: CATSRDLGGDEQYF.

This chain joins TRBV18 and TRBJ2-1, with no clear D. There are 13 residues in the CDR3. V lost 3 bases and J lost 13, with 16 bases in between. Germline loops: CDR1 KGHSH, CDR2 LQKENI. The CDR3 DNA sequence: TGTGCCAGCTCACCCCGACAAGAATCCACCCAGTTCTTC. Translating gives CASSPRQESTQFF.

V is TRBV27 and J is TRBJ2-1; D perhaps matches TRBD1 (7 bases). The CDR3 runs to 15 residues. The ends were cut back, 2 bases at V and 4 bases at J, with 12 bases in the middle. In germline, CDR1 is MNHEY, CDR2 SMNVEV (reference sequence). CDR3 protein: CASSLRAGGYNEQFF. CDR3 sequence (DNA): TGTGCCAGCAGTTTACGGGCAGGGGGGTACAATGAGCAGTTCTTC.

V and J are TRBV5-1 and TRBJ2-7, with D possibly matching TRBD2 (6 bases). The germline V and J ends were trimmed by 0 bases and 5 bases, with 15 bases remaining between them. Looked up from germline, CDR1 is SGHRS and CDR2 is YFSETQ. The CDR3 consists of 15 residues. CDR3 region: CASSLAPGARNEQYF. The CDR3 DNA reads TGCGCCAGCAGCTTGGCCCCGGGAGCTAGGAACGAGCAGTACTTC. Variable domain in full (rest from reference TRBV5-1 and TRBJ2-7): KAGVTQTPRYLIKTRGQQVTLSCSPISGHRSVSWYQQTPGQGLQFLFEYFSETQRNKGNFPGRFSGRQFSNSRSEMNVSTLELGDSALYLCASSLAPGARNEQYFGPGTRLTVT.